This TCR beta chain was obtained from a study of OX40 agonist ivuxolimab in advanced cancers. Overall study context: The study gave patients intravenous ivuxolimab at 0.01 to 10 mg/kg every 2 weeks. General observations from the study: Clonal expansion by week 6 occurred in CD4+ and CD8+ blood T cells (at 0.1 to 3.0 mg/kg).

Turning to this clone: The antigen remains unidentified.

TCRdb's table, derived via immunoSEQ multiplex PCR, lists solely in-frame clones and lacks some. Among 25,000 to 40,000 clones listed, 90% to 95% were seen once. CDR3 size: 15 residues. Trimming took 7 bases from V and 1 from J; bases not matched to a gene: 6. Germline V gene sequence: CDR1 SGHVS, CDR2 FNYEAQ. Patients had blood sampled at baseline and again on cycle 4 day 1 and cycle 7 day 1. This clonotype was sampled from an adult with an advanced solid tumor such as melanoma, head and neck, liver or kidney cancer. Source: CD4+ or CD8+ T cells sorted from blood, taken in a trial of the OX40 agonist ivuxolimab. J is TRBJ2-1 and V is TRBV7-6, with 8 bases matching TRBD2. The DNA of the CDR3 is TGTGCCAGCAACCCGCGGGAGGCATCCTACAATGAGCAGTTCTTC. Protein sequence: CASNPREASYNEQFF.